A single sample gave rise to the 18 T cell receptor beta chains below, sequenced in a study of T cells after yellow fever vaccination. Via MiXCR, TCRdb re-called the 5' RACE reads, giving one row per CDR3 protein. This table holds about 630,000 distinct CDR3 sequences, approximately 13% found once. The sample consisted of PBMCs, taken on the day of the yellow fever booster vaccination. All receptors come from a man aged 25-40 years who received the YFV17D yellow fever vaccine.

This clonotype occurred many times. V is TRBV5-5 and J is TRBJ2-5; 7 nucleotides align to TRBD2. Losses at the gene ends were 7 bases for V and 2 bases for J; bases not matched to a gene: 8. The germline CDR1 and CDR2 sequences are SGHKS and YYEKEE (reference sequence). CDR3 length: 14 amino acids. This CDR3 is CASEASAGQETQYF. The CDR3 DNA is TGTGCCAGCGAGGCATCAGCGGGACAAGAGACCCAGTACTTC.

The table lists this clonotype with a few counts. J is TRBJ1-1 and V is TRBV7-9; TRBD1 aligns across 9 bases. Germline values: CDR1 SEHNR, CDR2 FQNEAQ (reference sequence). This CDR3 has 16 residues. V dropped 0 bases and J dropped 2; count of bases not matched to a gene: 4. CDR3 loop: CASSLAYRGLNTEAFF. CDR3 nucleotides: TGTGCCAGCAGCTTAGCGTACAGGGGGCTAAACACTGAAGCTTTCTTT. The full variable domain, its missing parts supplied by reference TRBV7-9 and TRBJ1-1, is DTGVSQNPRHKITKRGQNVTFRCDPISEHNRLYWYRQTLGQGPEFLTYFQNEAQLEKSRLLSDRFSAERPKGSFSTLEIQRTEQGDSAMYLCASSLAYRGLNTEAFFGQGTRLTVV.

The chain combines TRBV11-2 with TRBJ2-1, with 7 bases aligning to TRBD2. The J segment lost 4 bases and the V segment lost 5 bases, leaving 17 bases of the junction unmatched. There are 18 residues in the CDR3. The germline V gene has CDR1 SGHAT and CDR2 FQNNGV. The CDR3 loop is CASSVVGGLVLVYNEQFF. The CDR3, as DNA: TGTGCCAGCAGCGTCGTCGGAGGACTAGTCTTGGTATACAATGAGCAGTTCTTC. Together with reference TRBV11-2 and TRBJ2-1, the CDR3 gives the full variable domain: EAGVAQSPRYKIIEKRQSVAFWCNPISGHATLYWYQQILGQGPKLLIQFQNNGVVDDSQLPKDRFSAERLKGVDSTLKIQPAKLEDSAVYLCASSVVGGLVLVYNEQFFGPGTRLTVL.

In its sample, this clonotype was seen many times. V and J are TRBV6-1 and TRBJ2-1; D perhaps matches TRBD2 (5 bases). The CDR3 covers 14 residues. Germline V gene sequence: CDR1 MNHNS, CDR2 SASEGT. V was trimmed by 6 bases and J by 7 bases, leaving 16 bases between them. CDR3 nucleotides: TGTGCCAGCAGCCCCGGCCTCAGAGGGAATGAGCAGTTCTTC. Amino acids: CASSPGLRGNEQFF.

This clonotype was detected only a few times. The rearrangement links TRBV12-5 to TRBJ2-5; D is unresolved. From germline, CDR1 is LGHNT and CDR2 FRNRAP. This CDR3 region has 14 residues. V was shortened by 5 bases and J by 7 bases, with 17 bases between the two germline ends. CDR3 loop: CASGQDGYMGTQYF. The DNA of the CDR3 is TGTGCTAGTGGTCAGGACGGGTATATGGGGACCCAGTACTTC.

This clonotype was picked up one time. J is TRBJ2-1 and V is TRBV19; TRBD2 aligns across 9 bases. V shed 3 bases, J shed 7 bases, and the junction held 13 bases outside the gene matches. This CDR3 region has 17 residues. Germline V gene data show CDR1 as LNHDA and CDR2 as SQIVND (reference sequence). CDR3 sequence: CASSIQIGTSIRNEQFF. The CDR3 DNA is TGTGCCAGTAGTATTCAAATCGGGACTAGCATCAGGAATGAGCAGTTCTTC.

The rearrangement joins TRBV29-1 to TRBJ2-7, with 8 positions matching TRBD1. Germline V gene data show CDR1 as SQVTM and CDR2 as ANQGSEA. J gave up 6 bases and V 5 bases, and 12 bases lay outside the gene matches. The CDR3 runs 14 residues. The CDR3 here is CSVLTGGRVGEQYF. Written as DNA, the CDR3 is TGCAGCGTTTTAACAGGGGGACGGGTTGGCGAGCAGTACTTC.

The rearrangement links TRBV12-3 or TRBV12-4 to TRBJ2-1; TRBD2 matches at 13 bases. V trimming: 3 bases; J trimming: 4 bases; junction bases outside the gene matches: 3. The CDR3 has 16 amino acids. The CDR3 protein is CASSFGTSGTYNEQFF. As DNA, the CDR3 is TGTGCCAGCAGTTTCGGGACTAGCGGGACTTACAATGAGCAGTTCTTC.

This clonotype was seen just once. The CDR3: CASGGHGQVNYGYTF. CDR3 bases: TGTGCCAGCGGCGGACATGGACAGGTTAACTATGGCTACACCTTC. This rearrangement joins TRBV9 to TRBJ1-2, with 7 bases that match TRBD1. The trim removed 7 bases at V and 1 base at J, leaving 10 bases unmatched. The CDR3 length is 15 residues. The germline V gene has CDR1 SGDLS and CDR2 YYNGEE.

This clonotype was found a few times. The chain joins TRBV7-9 to TRBJ1-1; D possibly corresponds to TRBD1 (6 bases). Germline CDR1 SEHNR, CDR2 FQNEAQ (reference sequence). The CDR3 loop spans 14 amino acids. V lost 6 bases and J 1 base, leaving 12 bases between the germline ends. The CDR3 DNA follows: TGTGCCAGCAGTTTGGACAGAAGGAACACTGAAGCTTTCTTT. Protein product: CASSLDRRNTEAFF. Looking up the rest from reference TRBV7-9 and TRBJ1-1 gives the full variable domain: DTGVSQNPRHKITKRGQNVTFRCDPISEHNRLYWYRQTLGQGPEFLTYFQNEAQLEKSRLLSDRFSAERPKGSFSTLEIQRTEQGDSAMYLCASSLDRRNTEAFFGQGTRLTVV.

The rearrangement uses TRBV7-2 and TRBJ2-7; D tentatively reads TRBD1 or TRBD2 (5 bases each). V was cut by 6 bases and J by 2 bases, with 14 bases left in between. Germline V gives CDR1 SGHTA, CDR2 FQGNSA. The CDR3 spans 14 residues. The chain's CDR3 is CASSFLGPAYEQYF. As DNA, the CDR3 is TGTGCCAGCAGTTTCCTGGGACCCGCCTACGAGCAGTACTTC. Combining the CDR3 with reference TRBV7-2 and TRBJ2-7 gives the whole variable domain GAGVSQSPSNKVTEKGKDVELRCDPISGHTALYWYRQSLGQGLEFLIYFQGNSAPDKSGLPSDRFSAERTGGSVSTLTIQRTQQEDSAVYLCASSFLGPAYEQYFGPGTRLTVT.

This sequence joins TRBV9 and TRBJ2-5; D is possibly TRBD1 or TRBD2 (6 bases each). Germline CDR1 SGDLS, CDR2 YYNGEE. The CDR3 runs 17 residues. V shed 2 bases and J shed 3 bases, with 20 bases lying between them. CDR3 coding DNA: TGTGCCAGCAGCGTTGGGCCCAGGGGCTGGGAGGAAGAGACCCAGTACTTC. It translates to CASSVGPRGWEEETQYF. Filled out from reference TRBV9 and TRBJ2-5, the complete variable domain reads DSGVTQTPKHLITATGQRVTLRCSPRSGDLSVYWYQQSLDQGLQFLIQYYNGEERAKGNILERFSAQQFPDLHSELNLSSLELGDSALYFCASSVGPRGWEEETQYFGPGTRLLVL.

CDR3 in DNA: TGCAGTGCTAGTAACCCGAGCGGGATAGGAGCCTACGAGCAGTACTTC. As protein: CSASNPSGIGAYEQYF. The chain links TRBV20-1 to TRBJ2-7; TRBD2 agrees at 7 bases. V trimming: 3 bases; J trimming: 2 bases; junction bases outside the gene matches: 13. From germline, CDR1 is DFQATT and CDR2 SNEGSKA (reference sequence). The CDR3 is 16 residues long.

The chain recombines TRBV12-3 or TRBV12-4 with TRBJ2-2, with 7 bases that match TRBD1. J lost 5 bases, V lost 5 bases, and 5 bases had no gene match. The CDR3 contains 14 residues. The CDR3 DNA sequence: TGTGCCAGCAGTAGGCAACAGGGGACCGGGGAGCTGTTTTTT. It yields the protein CASSRQQGTGELFF.

This clonotype was detected a few times. The V and J genes are TRBV28 and TRBJ2-2, with D possibly being TRBD2 (5 bases). The V end was cut by 5 bases, the J end by 1 base, with 8 bases between. The CDR3 consists of 14 residues. The germline CDR1 and CDR2 sequences are MDHEN and SYDVKM. The CDR3 nucleotides are TGTGCCAGCAGTGCCGGAGGGAACACCGGGGAGCTGTTTTTT. Translation gives CASSAGGNTGELFF.

A few counts support this clonotype. The chain carries TRBV20-1 and TRBJ2-7, with TRBD1 matching 9 bases. The CDR3 loop spans 15 amino acids. Germline V gives CDR1 DFQATT, CDR2 SNEGSKA (reference sequence). The V gene end was trimmed by 6 bases and the J gene end by 4 bases; junction bases not matched to a gene: 13. Written as DNA, the CDR3 is TGCAGTGCATTGATCCCCGGGACAGGGACTTACGAGCAGTACTTC. Amino acids: CSALIPGTGTYEQYF.

This rearrangement joins TRBV29-1 to TRBJ2-7; the D call may be TRBD1 or TRBD2 (5 bases each). With 3 bases removed from V and 3 bases from J, the gap between germline ends came to 12 bases. The CDR3 consists of 13 residues. Germline CDR1 is SQVTM and CDR2 is ANQGSEA. The CDR3 loop reads CSVEEDTGYEQYF. The CDR3, as DNA: TGCAGCGTTGAGGAGGACACGGGCTACGAGCAGTACTTC.

The chain combines TRBV20-1 with TRBJ1-1, with D unresolved. Trimming shortened V by 4 bases and J by 4 bases, and 7 bases separated the two germline ends. The germline V gene has CDR1 DFQATT and CDR2 SNEGSKA (reference sequence). CDR3 size: 11 residues. The CDR3 here is CSAMEGTEAFF. The DNA for the CDR3 is TGCAGTGCTATGGAGGGCACTGAAGCTTTCTTT.